This note documents a single TCR beta chain sequence. What it binds is not known. Every bulk PBMC sample received the same 350 ng of DNA. TCRdb's copy holds only in-frame clones and misses some; the assay was immunoSEQ multiplex PCR. The sample lists about 15,000 clones, roughly 80% occurring once. This sample was included in a study of blood T cell dynamics during melanoma immunotherapy. Study-wide background: Metastatic melanoma patients received first-line pembrolizumab or nivolumab plus ipilimumab. Study observations and caveats: The study could not tell melanoma-specific clones from general immune activation.

Sample time point: pre-treatment baseline. Patients with prior systemic cancer treatment, concomitant immunosuppressants, or other active malignancies were excluded. The CDR3 is made up of 16 amino acids. Trimming removed 5 bases at V and 4 bases at J, with 18 bases between. Looked up from germline, CDR1 is LNHDA and CDR2 is SQIVND (reference sequence). This clonotype was sampled from a human donor with melanoma. The chain recombines TRBV19 with TRBJ1-3; the D is unclear. Sequencing was performed on blood, taken from a patient treated with checkpoint blockade. The CDR3 spells CASSADVGGRGNTIYF. The CDR3 DNA is TGTGCCAGTAGTGCCGACGTCGGAGGGCGAGGAAACACCATATATTTT.